One and the same sample provided the 18 T cell receptor beta chains below, sequenced in a study of cytomegalovirus exposure and HLA in healthy donors. Measured with immunoSEQ multiplex PCR; TCRdb has only the in-frame clones, and not every one. The sample records around 350,000 clones, roughly 88% being singletons. Sequenced input: PBMCs. These receptors were collected from a woman younger than 30 in good health and CMV-seronegative.

In DNA form, the CDR3 reads TGTGCCAGCAGCGTAGCGGGAGGAAATACCTACGAGCAGTACTTC. This gives the protein CASSVAGGNTYEQYF. The chain joins TRBV9 to TRBJ2-7; 7 nucleotides match TRBD2. V lost 0 bases and J lost 2; bases outside the gene matches: 5. The germline CDR1 and CDR2 sequences are SGDLS and YYNGEE. The CDR3 covers 15 residues.

Worth noting for this clone: Different DNA sequences within this sample yield the same CDR3. The V and J genes are TRBV4-2 and TRBJ1-4; D unresolved. V lost 3 bases, J lost 5 bases, and 10 bases lay in between. The CDR3 spans 14 residues. Germline assignment: CDR1 LGHNA and CDR2 YNFKEQ. The CDR3 DNA follows: TGTGCCAGCAGCCAGGGCGGACTAAATGAAAAACTGTTTTTT. It specifies CASSQGGLNEKLFF.

The rearrangement links TRBV19 to TRBJ1-1, with 7 nucleotides matching TRBD1. Germline CDR1 is LNHDA and CDR2 is SQIVND (reference sequence). V lost 5 bases, J lost 0 bases, and 9 bases stayed unmatched. The CDR3 has 16 amino acids. Written as DNA, the CDR3 is TGTGCCAGTAGTCAGTGGGGACAGAGATTGAACACTGAAGCTTTCTTT. Protein: CASSQWGQRLNTEAFF.

This clone has just one count. The rearrangement joins TRBV28 to TRBJ2-1; 7 positions agree with TRBD1. Trimming took 1 base from V and 5 from J; bases not matched to a gene: 11. The germline CDR1 and CDR2 sequences are MDHEN and SYDVKM. This CDR3 region has 17 residues. The CDR3 here is CASSLSHGQAVNNEQFF. CDR3 sequence (DNA): TGTGCCAGCAGTTTATCCCATGGACAGGCCGTAAACAATGAGCAGTTCTTC.

This sequence joins TRBV6-4 and TRBJ2-2; D remains ambiguous. Trimming took off 3 bases at V and 9 bases at J, with 14 bases between the two ends. Looked up from germline, CDR1 is MRHNA and CDR2 is SNTAGT. The CDR3 consists of 14 residues. The CDR3 DNA is TGTGCCAGCAGTGAAGACGGAGACGGTCGGGAGCTGTTTTTT. It yields the protein CASSEDGDGRELFF.

The rearrangement joins TRBV6-5 to TRBJ2-7, with D possibly being TRBD1 (6 bases). This CDR3 is 14 amino acids long. Trimming stripped 5 bases from V and 3 bases from J, with 14 bases between. Germline V gene sequence: CDR1 MNHEY, CDR2 SVGAGI. The CDR3: CASSLTGILYEQYF. The CDR3 DNA sequence: TGTGCCAGCAGTCTTACAGGGATACTCTACGAGCAGTACTTC.

The sample holds one count of this clone. The V call is TRBV5-1, the J call TRBJ1-5, with D possibly being TRBD1 (6 bases). V dropped 1 base and J dropped 5 bases, with 10 bases sitting between them. The germline V gene encodes CDR1 SGHRS and CDR2 YFSETQ. The CDR3 runs 14 residues. The CDR3 spells CASSLLAGDQPQHF. CDR3 DNA: TGCGCCAGCAGCTTGCTCGCAGGGGATCAGCCCCAGCATTTT.

The chain joins TRBV6-1 to TRBJ2-1; TRBD2 matches 11 bases. With 8 bases clipped from V and 2 bases from J, the junction kept 2 bases outside the gene matches. The germline V gene encodes CDR1 MNHNS and CDR2 SASEGT. The CDR3 is 14 amino acids. CDR3 DNA sequence: TGTGCCAGCCTAGCGGGGGGCCCCTACAATGAGCAGTTCTTC. Encoded protein: CASLAGGPYNEQFF.

CDR3 sequence reads: CASSPRTSEDIQYF. CDR3 DNA sequence: TGTGCCAGCTCACCGCGGACTAGCGAGGACATTCAGTACTTC. This chain connects TRBV18 to TRBJ2-4, with 9 nucleotides matching TRBD2. Trimming cost V 3 bases and J 8 bases; bases outside gene matches: 5. The CDR3 runs 14 residues. CDR1 is KGHSH and CDR2 is LQKENI in the germline V gene.

The gene calls are TRBV25-1 and TRBJ1-1; D possibly corresponds to TRBD1 (6 bases). Per the germline V gene, CDR1 is MGHDK and CDR2 is SYGVNS. V lost 6 bases, J lost 4 bases, and 21 bases lay in between. The length of the CDR3 is 16 residues. The chain's CDR3 is CASSVEGWGPGTEAFF. CDR3 sequence (DNA): TGTGCCAGCAGCGTCGAGGGGTGGGGGCCGGGCACTGAAGCTTTCTTT. The full variable domain, rest sourced from reference TRBV25-1 and TRBJ1-1, is EADIYQTPRYLVIGTGKKITLECSQTMGHDKMYWYQQDPGMELHLIHYSYGVNSTEKGDLSSESTVSRIRTEHFPLTLESARPSHTSQYLCASSVEGWGPGTEAFFGQGTRLTVV.

About this clone: Because the CDR3 is missing its conserved closing phenylalanine or tryptophan, this is likely a read error. It is unclear where the CDR3 begins or ends on the DNA, so no DNA is shown, and the CDR3 is as TCRdb lists it. The chain uses TRBV5-6 and TRBJ1-2. Per the germline V gene, CDR1 is SGHDT and CDR2 is YYEEEE. The CDR3 totals 12 residues, both ends included. The CDR3 protein is CASSSRGGHELL.

The V call is TRBV5-1, the J call TRBJ1-4; TRBD1 is a possible D gene (5 bases). Looked up from germline, CDR1 is SGHRS and CDR2 is YFSETQ. Trimming took off 2 bases at V and 0 bases at J, with 11 bases between the two ends. The CDR3 contains 16 residues. DNA for the CDR3: TGCGCCAGCAGCTTCCTCGACAGTTCAACTAATGAAAAACTGTTTTTT. The encoded protein is CASSFLDSSTNEKLFF.

The chain carries TRBV7-9 and TRBJ2-3; 7 positions match TRBD2. Trimming removed 5 bases from V and 6 bases from J; junction bases left unmatched: 11. This CDR3 spans 15 amino acids. The germline gives CDR1 SEHNR, CDR2 FQNEAQ (reference sequence). CDR3 DNA: TGTGCCAGCAGCCATCTAGCGGTTGGGGAGGATACGCAGTATTTT. Translated, it gives CASSHLAVGEDTQYF.

V is TRBV9 and J is TRBJ1-6; D remains ambiguous. Germline loops: CDR1 SGDLS, CDR2 YYNGEE. The CDR3 is made up of 15 amino acids. V gave up 0 bases and J gave up 7 bases, with 11 bases separating them. In DNA form, the CDR3 reads TGTGCCAGCAGCGTAGCTCCAGAACCCAATTCACCCCTCCACTTT. Encoded protein: CASSVAPEPNSPLHF.

V usage is TRBV11-2 and J usage is TRBJ2-2; 9 nucleotides agree with TRBD1. CDR1 SGHAT and CDR2 FQNNGV come from the germline V gene. The CDR3 runs to 15 residues. J lost 6 bases, V lost 2 bases, and 4 bases had no gene match. The DNA of the CDR3 is TGTGCCAGCAGCTTAACAGGGGGCAAATCCGGGGAGCTGTTTTTT. This translates into CASSLTGGKSGELFF.

V gene TRBV28 combines with J gene TRBJ1-1; TRBD1 might be the D (5 bases). Germline V lookup: CDR1 MDHEN, CDR2 SYDVKM. The CDR3 loop spans 14 amino acids. With 2 bases removed from V and 0 bases from J, the gap between germline ends came to 7 bases. CDR3 amino acids: CASSLQGMNTEAFF. The DNA of the CDR3 is TGTGCCAGCAGTTTACAGGGAATGAACACTGAAGCTTTCTTT.

The chain recombines TRBV30 with TRBJ1-2; 8 positions match TRBD1. From germline, CDR1 is GTSNPN and CDR2 SVGIG (reference sequence). The CDR3 length is 13 residues. Unmatched junction bases numbered 7, after V lost 4 bases and J lost 6 bases. DNA for the CDR3: TGTGCCTGGACCTGGACAGGGAATAATGGCTACACCTTC. Translating it yields CAWTWTGNNGYTF.

The V and J genes are TRBV27 and TRBJ2-7; D is undetermined. The CDR3 length is 16 residues. Germline V gene data show CDR1 as MNHEY and CDR2 as SMNVEV (reference sequence). V was pared by 0 bases and J by 1 base, with 13 bases between. The CDR3 sequence: CASSLSRWAASYEQYF. The CDR3 bases are TGTGCCAGCAGTTTATCAAGGTGGGCCGCTTCCTACGAGCAGTACTTC.